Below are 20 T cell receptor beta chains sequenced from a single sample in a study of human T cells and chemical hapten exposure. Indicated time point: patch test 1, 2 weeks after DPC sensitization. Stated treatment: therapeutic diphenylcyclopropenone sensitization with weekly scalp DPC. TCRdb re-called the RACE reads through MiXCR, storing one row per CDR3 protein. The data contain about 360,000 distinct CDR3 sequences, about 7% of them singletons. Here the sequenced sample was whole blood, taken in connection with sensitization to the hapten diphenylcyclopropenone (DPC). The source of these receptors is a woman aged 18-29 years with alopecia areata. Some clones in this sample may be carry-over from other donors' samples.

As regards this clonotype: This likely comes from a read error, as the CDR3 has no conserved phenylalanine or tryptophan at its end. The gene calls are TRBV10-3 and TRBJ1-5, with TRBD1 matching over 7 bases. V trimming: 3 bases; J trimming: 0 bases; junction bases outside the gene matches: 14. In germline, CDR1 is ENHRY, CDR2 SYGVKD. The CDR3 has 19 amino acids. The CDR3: CAISEGGASGSISNQPQHS. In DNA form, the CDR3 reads TGTGCCATCAGTGAAGGGGGCGCATCGGGCTCGATTAGCAATCAGCCCCAGCATTCT.

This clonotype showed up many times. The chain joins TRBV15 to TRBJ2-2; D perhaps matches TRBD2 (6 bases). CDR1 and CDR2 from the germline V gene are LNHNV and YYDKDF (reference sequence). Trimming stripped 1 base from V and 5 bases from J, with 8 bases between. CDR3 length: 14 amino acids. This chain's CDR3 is CATSRARGTGELFF. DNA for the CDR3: TGTGCCACCAGCAGAGCGCGGGGAACCGGGGAGCTGTTTTTT.

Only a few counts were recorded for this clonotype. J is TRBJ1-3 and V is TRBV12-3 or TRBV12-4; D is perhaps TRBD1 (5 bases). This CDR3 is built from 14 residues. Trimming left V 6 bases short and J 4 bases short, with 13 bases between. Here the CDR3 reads CASRPGTAGNTIYF. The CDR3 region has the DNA TGTGCCAGCAGACCTGGGACTGCAGGAAACACCATATATTTT.

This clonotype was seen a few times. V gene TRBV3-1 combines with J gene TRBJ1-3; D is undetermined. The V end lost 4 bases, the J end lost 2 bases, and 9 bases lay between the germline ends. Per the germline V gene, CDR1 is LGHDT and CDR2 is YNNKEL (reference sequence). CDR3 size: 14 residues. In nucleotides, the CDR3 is TGTGCCAGCAGCCCTATCGAAGCTGGAAACACCATATATTTT. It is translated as CASSPIEAGNTIYF.

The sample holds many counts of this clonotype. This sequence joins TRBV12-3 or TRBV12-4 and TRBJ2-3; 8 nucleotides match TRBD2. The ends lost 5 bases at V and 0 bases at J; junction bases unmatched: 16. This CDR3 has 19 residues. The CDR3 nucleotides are TGTGCCAGCAGTCGTATAAGGGCGGGGGGATCCGCTAGCACAGATACGCAGTATTTT. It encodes CASSRIRAGGSASTDTQYF.

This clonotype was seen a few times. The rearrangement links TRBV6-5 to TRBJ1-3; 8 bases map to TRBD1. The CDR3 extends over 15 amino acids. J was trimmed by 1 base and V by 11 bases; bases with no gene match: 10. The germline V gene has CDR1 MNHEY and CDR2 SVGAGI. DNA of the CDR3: TGTGCCGTTCGACAGGGGCCGACTTCTGGAAACACCATATATTTT. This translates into CAVRQGPTSGNTIYF.

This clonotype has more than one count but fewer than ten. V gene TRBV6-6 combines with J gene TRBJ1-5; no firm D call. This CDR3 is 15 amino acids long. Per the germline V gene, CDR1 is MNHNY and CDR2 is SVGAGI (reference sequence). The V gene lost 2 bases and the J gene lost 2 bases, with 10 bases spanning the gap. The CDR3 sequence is CASSYHISGNQPQHF. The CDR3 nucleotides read TGTGCCAGCAGTTACCACATCTCGGGCAATCAGCCCCAGCATTTT.

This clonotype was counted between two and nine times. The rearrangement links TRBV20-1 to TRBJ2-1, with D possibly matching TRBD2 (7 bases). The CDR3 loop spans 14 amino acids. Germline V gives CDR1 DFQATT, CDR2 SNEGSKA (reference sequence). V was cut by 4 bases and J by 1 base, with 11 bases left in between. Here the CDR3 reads CSAIGGPSYNEQFF. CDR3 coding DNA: TGCAGTGCTATCGGGGGGCCATCCTACAATGAGCAGTTCTTC.

In DNA, the CDR3 is TGTGCCAGCAGCCCGACAGATTACTATGGCTACACCTTC. This encodes CASSPTDYYGYTF. The V call is TRBV5-5, the J call TRBJ1-2, with D tentatively TRBD1 (5 bases). The CDR3 length is 13 residues. Germline CDR1 reads SGHKS; CDR2 reads YYEKEE (reference sequence). The V gene lost 4 bases and the J gene lost 3 bases, with 10 bases spanning the gap.

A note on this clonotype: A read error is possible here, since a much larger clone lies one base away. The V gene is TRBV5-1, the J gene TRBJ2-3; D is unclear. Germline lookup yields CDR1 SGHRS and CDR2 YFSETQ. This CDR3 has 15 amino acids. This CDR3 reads CASSPGPDITDTQNF. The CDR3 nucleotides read TGCGCCAGCAGCCCTGGCCCGGATATCACAGATACGCAGAATTTT.

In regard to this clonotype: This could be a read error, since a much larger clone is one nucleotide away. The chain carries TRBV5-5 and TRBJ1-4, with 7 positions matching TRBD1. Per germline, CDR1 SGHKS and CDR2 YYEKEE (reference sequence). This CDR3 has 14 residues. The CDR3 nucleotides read TGTCCCAGCAGCTCGGGACAGCTTAACGAAAAACTGTTTTTT. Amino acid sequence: CPSSSGQLNEKLFF.

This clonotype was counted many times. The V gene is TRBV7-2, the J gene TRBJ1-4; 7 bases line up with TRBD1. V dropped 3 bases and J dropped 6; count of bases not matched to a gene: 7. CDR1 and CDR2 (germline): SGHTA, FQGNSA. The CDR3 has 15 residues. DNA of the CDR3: TGTGCCAGCAGCTTTATCGGTCAGGGGGATGAAAAACTGTTTTTT. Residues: CASSFIGQGDEKLFF.

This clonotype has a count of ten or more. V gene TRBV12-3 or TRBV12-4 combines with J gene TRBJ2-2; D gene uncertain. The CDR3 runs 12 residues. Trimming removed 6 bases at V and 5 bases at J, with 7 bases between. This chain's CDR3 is CASSLRTGELFF. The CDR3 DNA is TGTGCCAGCAGCTTAAGGACCGGGGAGCTGTTTTTT.

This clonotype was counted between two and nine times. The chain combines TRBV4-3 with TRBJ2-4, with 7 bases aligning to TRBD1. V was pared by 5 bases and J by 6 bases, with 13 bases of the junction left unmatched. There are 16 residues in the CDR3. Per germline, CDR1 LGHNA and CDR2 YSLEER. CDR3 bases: TGCGCCAGCAGCTTTACAGGGGACATCGACTCAAACATTCAGTACTTC. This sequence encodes CASSFTGDIDSNIQYF.

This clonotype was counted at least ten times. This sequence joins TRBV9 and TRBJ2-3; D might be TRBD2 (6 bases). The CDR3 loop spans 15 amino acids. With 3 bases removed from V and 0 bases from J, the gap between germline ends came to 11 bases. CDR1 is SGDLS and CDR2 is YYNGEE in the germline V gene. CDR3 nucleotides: TGTGCCAGCAGCGGGACTATGCCTAGCACAGATACGCAGTATTTT. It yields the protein CASSGTMPSTDTQYF.

The CDR3 spells CASSPQGGGSNVFYNEQFF. Here the CDR3 DNA reads TGTGCCAGCAGCCCACAGGGAGGGGGATCCAATGTATTCTACAATGAGCAGTTCTTC. This chain joins TRBV7-6 and TRBJ2-1, with D perhaps TRBD2 (7 bases). Between the trimmed V and J ends, which lost 5 bases and 3 bases, there was a span of 26 bases. CDR1 is SGHVS, CDR2 FNYEAQ, per germline. The CDR3 is 19 residues long.

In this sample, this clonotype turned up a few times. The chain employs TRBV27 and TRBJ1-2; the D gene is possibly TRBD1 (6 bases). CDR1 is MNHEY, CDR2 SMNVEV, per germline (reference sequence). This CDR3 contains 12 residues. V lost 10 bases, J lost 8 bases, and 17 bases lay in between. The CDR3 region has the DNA TGTGCCACCCGAGGAGGGGGACTGGGCTACACCTTC. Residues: CATRGGGLGYTF.

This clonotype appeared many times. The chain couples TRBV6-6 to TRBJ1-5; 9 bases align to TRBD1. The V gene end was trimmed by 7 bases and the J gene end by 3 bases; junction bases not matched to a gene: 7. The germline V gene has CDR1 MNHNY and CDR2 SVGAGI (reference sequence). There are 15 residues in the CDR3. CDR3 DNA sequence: TGTGCCAGCAAGTCCGGGACAGGGATCAATCAGCCCCAGCATTTT. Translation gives CASKSGTGINQPQHF.

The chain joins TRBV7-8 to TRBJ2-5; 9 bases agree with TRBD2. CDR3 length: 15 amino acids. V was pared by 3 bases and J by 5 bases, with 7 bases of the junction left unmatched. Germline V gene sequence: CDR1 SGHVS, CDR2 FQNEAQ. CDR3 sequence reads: CASSFRLAEYETQYF. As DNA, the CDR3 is TGTGCCAGCAGCTTCAGACTAGCGGAATATGAGACCCAGTACTTC.

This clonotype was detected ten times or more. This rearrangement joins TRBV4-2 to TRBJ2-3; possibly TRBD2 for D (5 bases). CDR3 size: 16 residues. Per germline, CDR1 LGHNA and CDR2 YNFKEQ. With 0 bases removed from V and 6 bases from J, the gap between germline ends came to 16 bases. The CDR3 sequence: CASSQETAGGRDTQYF. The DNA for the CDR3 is TGTGCCAGCAGCCAAGAAACGGCGGGCGGAAGGGATACGCAGTATTTT.